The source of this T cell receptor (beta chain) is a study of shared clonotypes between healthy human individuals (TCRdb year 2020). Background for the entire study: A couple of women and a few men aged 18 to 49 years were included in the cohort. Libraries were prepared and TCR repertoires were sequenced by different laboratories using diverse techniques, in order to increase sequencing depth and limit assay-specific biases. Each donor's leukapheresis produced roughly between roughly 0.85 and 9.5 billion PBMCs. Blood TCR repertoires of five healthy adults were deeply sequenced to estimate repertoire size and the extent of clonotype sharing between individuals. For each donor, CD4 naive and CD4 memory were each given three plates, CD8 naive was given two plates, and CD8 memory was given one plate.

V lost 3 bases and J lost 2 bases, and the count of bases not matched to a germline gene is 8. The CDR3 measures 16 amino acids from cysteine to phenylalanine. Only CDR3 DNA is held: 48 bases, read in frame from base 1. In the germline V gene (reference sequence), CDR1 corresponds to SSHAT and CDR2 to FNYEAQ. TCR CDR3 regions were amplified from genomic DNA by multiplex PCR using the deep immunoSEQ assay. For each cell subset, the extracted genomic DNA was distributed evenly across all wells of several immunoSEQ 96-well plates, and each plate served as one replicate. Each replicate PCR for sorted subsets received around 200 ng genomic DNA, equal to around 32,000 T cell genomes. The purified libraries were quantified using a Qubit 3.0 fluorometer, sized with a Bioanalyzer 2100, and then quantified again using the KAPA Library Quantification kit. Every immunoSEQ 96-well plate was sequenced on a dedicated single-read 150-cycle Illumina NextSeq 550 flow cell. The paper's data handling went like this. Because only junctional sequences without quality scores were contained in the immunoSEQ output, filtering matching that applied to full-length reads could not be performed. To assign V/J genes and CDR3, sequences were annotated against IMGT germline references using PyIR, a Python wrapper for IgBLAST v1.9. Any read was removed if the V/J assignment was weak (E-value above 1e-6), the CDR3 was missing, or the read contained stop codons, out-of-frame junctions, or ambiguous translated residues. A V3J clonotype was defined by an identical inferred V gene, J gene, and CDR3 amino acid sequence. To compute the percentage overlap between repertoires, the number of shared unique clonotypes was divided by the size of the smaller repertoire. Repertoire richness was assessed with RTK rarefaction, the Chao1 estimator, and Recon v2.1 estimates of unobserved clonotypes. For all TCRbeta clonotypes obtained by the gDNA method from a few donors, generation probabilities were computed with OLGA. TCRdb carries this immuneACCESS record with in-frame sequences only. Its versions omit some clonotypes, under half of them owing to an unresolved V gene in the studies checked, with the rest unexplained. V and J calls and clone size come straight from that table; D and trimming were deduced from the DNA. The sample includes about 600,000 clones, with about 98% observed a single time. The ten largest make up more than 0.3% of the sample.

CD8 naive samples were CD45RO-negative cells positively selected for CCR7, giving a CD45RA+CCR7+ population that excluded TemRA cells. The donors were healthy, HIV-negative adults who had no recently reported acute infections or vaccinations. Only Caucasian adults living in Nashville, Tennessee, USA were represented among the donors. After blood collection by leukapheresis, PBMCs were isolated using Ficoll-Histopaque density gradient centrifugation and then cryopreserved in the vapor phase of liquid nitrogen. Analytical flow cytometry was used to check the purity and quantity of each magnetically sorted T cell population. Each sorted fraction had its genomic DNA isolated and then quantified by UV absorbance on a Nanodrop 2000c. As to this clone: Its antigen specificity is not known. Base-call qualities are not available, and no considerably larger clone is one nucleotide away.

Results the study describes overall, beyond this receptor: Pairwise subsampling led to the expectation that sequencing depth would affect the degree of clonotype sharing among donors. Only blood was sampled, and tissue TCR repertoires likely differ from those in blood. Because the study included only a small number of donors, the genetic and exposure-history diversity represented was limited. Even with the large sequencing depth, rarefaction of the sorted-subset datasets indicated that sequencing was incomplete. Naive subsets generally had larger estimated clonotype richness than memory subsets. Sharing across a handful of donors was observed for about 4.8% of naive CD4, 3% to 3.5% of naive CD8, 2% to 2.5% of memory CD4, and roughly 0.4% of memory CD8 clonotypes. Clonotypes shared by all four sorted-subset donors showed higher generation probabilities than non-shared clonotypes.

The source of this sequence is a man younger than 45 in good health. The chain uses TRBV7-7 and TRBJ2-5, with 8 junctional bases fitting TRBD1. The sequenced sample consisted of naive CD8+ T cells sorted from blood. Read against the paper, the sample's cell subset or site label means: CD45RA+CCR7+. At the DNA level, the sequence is TGTGCCAGCAGCTTCCGTGGTACAGGGGGACAAGAGACCCAGTACTTC. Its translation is CASSFRGTGGQETQYF.